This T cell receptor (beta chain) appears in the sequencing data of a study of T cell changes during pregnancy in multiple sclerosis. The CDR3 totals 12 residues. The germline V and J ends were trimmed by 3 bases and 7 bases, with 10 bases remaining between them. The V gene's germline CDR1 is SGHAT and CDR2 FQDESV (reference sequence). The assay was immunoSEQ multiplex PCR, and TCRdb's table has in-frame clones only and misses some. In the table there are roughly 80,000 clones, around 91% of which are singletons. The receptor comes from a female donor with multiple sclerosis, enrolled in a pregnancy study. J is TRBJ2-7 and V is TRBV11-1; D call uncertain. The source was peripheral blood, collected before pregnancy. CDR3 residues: CASSLPSREQYF. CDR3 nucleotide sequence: TGTGCCAGCAGCTTGCCCTCGCGGGAGCAGTACTTC.